A single sample gave rise to the 20 T cell receptor beta chains below, sequenced in a study of T cells in Graves' hyperthyroidism and ophthalmopathy (dated by TCRdb to the late 2010s). The library was made by multiplex PCR. Sequenced on an Illumina HiSeq 2000. TCR beta CDR3 regions were amplified from RNA transcripts. A first-round RT-PCR of the TCR CDR3 used the HTBI primer set with the Qiagen OneStep RT-PCR kit. Clones were called with MiXCR by TCRdb after fastp trimmed the public reads at Q25, and only in-frame beta chains were retained. Rows are combined by CDR3 protein, so each entry shows the most common genes and DNA. The sample table holds about 640,000 distinct CDR3 sequences, of which less than 25% were seen once. Approximately 30% of the sample belongs to the ten largest clones. The sample was blood. The receptors come from a young man with Graves' ophthalmopathy.

This clonotype was picked up many times. This chain connects TRBV10-3 to TRBJ2-7, with a possible D match to TRBD1 (7 bases). The CDR3 contains 12 residues. V was cut by 4 bases and J by 6 bases, with 10 bases left in between. Germline V lookup: CDR1 ENHRY, CDR2 SYGVKD. For the CDR3, the DNA is TGTGCCATCAGTGGGAGGGACAGCGAGCAGTACTTC. It specifies CAISGRDSEQYF.

Ten or more counts support this clonotype. The rearrangement links TRBV6-1 to TRBJ1-5; 7 nucleotides match TRBD1. From germline, CDR1 is MNHNS and CDR2 SASEGT. V was clipped by 10 bases and J by 2 bases; unmatched bases: 11. The CDR3 spans 15 residues. CDR3 amino acids: CATWTGTTGNQPQHF. CDR3 nucleotide sequence: TGTGCCACCTGGACAGGTACGACGGGCAATCAGCCCCAGCATTTT.

The rearrangement joins TRBV11-2 to TRBJ2-5; tentative D call: TRBD1 (6 bases). The CDR3 runs 15 residues. V lost 5 bases, J lost 4 bases, and 17 bases lay in between. In germline, CDR1 is SGHAT, CDR2 FQNNGV. The CDR3 loop reads CASSLGYRAVETQYF. The DNA for the CDR3 is TGTGCCAGCAGCCTTGGTTACAGGGCCGTAGAGACCCAGTACTTC.

There are a few counts of this clonotype. The chain combines TRBV2 with TRBJ1-1; 9 nucleotides line up with TRBD1. The V gene end was trimmed by 8 bases and the J gene end by 0 bases; junction bases not matched to a gene: 4. CDR3 length: 14 amino acids. Per germline, CDR1 SNHLY and CDR2 FYNNEI. The DNA of the CDR3 is TGTGCCAGCGGGGACAGGGCCATGAACACTGAAGCTTTCTTT. It is translated as CASGDRAMNTEAFF.

The table lists this clonotype with many counts. The chain carries TRBV5-5 and TRBJ2-7; the D is unclear. This CDR3 comprises 13 residues. The V gene's germline CDR1 is SGHKS and CDR2 YYEKEE (reference sequence). V lost 2 bases and J 0 bases, leaving 6 bases between the germline ends. The CDR3 nucleotides read TGTGCCAGCAGCTTAGTGACCTCCTACGAGCAGTACTTC. It specifies CASSLVTSYEQYF.

The sample holds many counts of this clonotype. The gene calls are TRBV5-1 and TRBJ2-7, with TRBD2 matching 8 bases. CDR3 size: 14 residues. With 1 base clipped from V and 5 bases from J, the junction kept 5 bases outside the gene matches. Germline CDR1 and CDR2: SGHRS and YFSETQ. In DNA form, the CDR3 reads TGCGCCAGCAGCTTGCGGGGGGGTCGCGACGAGCAGTACTTC. Its translation: CASSLRGGRDEQYF.

This clonotype showed up just a few times. DNA for the CDR3: TGTGCCAGCAGTGAATTTCCCTCCTACGAGCAGTACTTC. Its translation is CASSEFPSYEQYF. The chain links TRBV25-1 to TRBJ2-7; the D is unclear. The CDR3 runs 13 residues. Per the germline V gene, CDR1 is MGHDK and CDR2 is SYGVNS. The V and J ends lost 1 base and 0 bases respectively, with 4 bases between them.

This clonotype was counted at least ten times. The genes are TRBV11-1 and TRBJ2-1; D is unresolved. Germline V CDR1 and CDR2: SGHAT, FQDESV (reference sequence). Trimming removed 5 bases at V and 2 bases at J, with 16 bases between. CDR3 size: 16 residues. CDR3 protein: CASSRTFDSAYNEQFF. The DNA for the CDR3 is TGTGCCAGCAGCCGGACCTTCGACTCCGCCTACAATGAGCAGTTCTTC.

This clonotype occurred a few times. It is unclear where the CDR3 begins or ends on the DNA, so no DNA is shown, and the CDR3 is as TCRdb lists it. The CDR3 sequence is CASSYFRGRNSPLHF. The genes are TRBV6-1 and TRBJ1-6; TRBD1, the D gene given by the table, was not confirmed from the DNA. Germline CDR1 MNHNS, CDR2 SASEGT. The CDR3 spans 15 residues, counting both ends.

This clonotype was picked up many times. This rearrangement joins TRBV28 to TRBJ2-3, with 14 bases aligning to TRBD2. This CDR3 contains 18 residues. Germline V gene lookup returns CDR1 MDHEN and CDR2 SYDVKM. J was trimmed by 1 base and V by 5 bases; bases with no gene match: 8. CDR3 loop: CASSLGLAGGIRTDTQYF. The CDR3, as DNA: TGTGCCAGCAGTCTCGGACTAGCGGGAGGAATTCGCACAGATACGCAGTATTTT.

This clonotype turned up a few times. The rearrangement links TRBV7-8 to TRBJ1-4, with 7 bases fitting TRBD1. Trimming at V came to 1 base and at J to 3 bases, leaving 2 bases not matched to a gene. Germline CDR1 is SGHVS and CDR2 is FQNEAQ. The CDR3 is 15 amino acids. The CDR3 DNA reads TGTGCCAGCAGCTTAGGAGGGACAGCTAATGAAAAACTGTTTTTT. It codes for CASSLGGTANEKLFF.

This clonotype appeared a few times. V gene TRBV6-1 combines with J gene TRBJ2-5; TRBD1 agrees at 8 bases. This CDR3 has 15 amino acids. J lost 9 bases, V lost 6 bases, and 15 bases had no gene match. Germline CDR1 is MNHNS and CDR2 is SASEGT. The CDR3 DNA reads as TGTGCCAGCAGAGCTGCGGACAGGGCTCCGGGAGCCCAGTACTTC. Translation: CASRAADRAPGAQYF.

This clonotype was counted only a few times. The chain employs TRBV10-3 and TRBJ2-6; no definite D call. The CDR3 runs to 16 residues. Trimming left V 5 bases short and J 0 bases short, with 11 bases between. CDR1 is ENHRY and CDR2 is SYGVKD in the germline V gene. Written as DNA, the CDR3 is TGTGCCATCAGTTTTGGACCGGTCTCTGGGGCCAACGTCCTGACTTTC. Protein: CAISFGPVSGANVLTF.

The chain uses TRBV11-2 and TRBJ2-2, with TRBD1 identical over 11 bases. The CDR3 contains 16 residues. The junction had 5 bases not matched to a gene; V was cut back by 4 bases and J by 4 bases. Germline CDR1 is SGHAT and CDR2 is FQNNGV. CDR3 coding DNA: TGTGCCAGCAGCTCCAGGACAGGGGGCTTCACCGGGGAGCTGTTTTTT. It is translated as CASSSRTGGFTGELFF.

The chain couples TRBV10-3 to TRBJ2-2; D is possibly TRBD1 (5 bases). Trimming took off 3 bases at V and 1 base at J, with 9 bases between the two ends. This CDR3 is built from 15 residues. In germline, CDR1 is ENHRY, CDR2 SYGVKD. CDR3 in amino acids: CAISENRRNTGELFF. CDR3 coding DNA: TGTGCCATCAGTGAAAACAGGCGGAACACCGGGGAGCTGTTTTTT.

Concerning this clonotype itself: Mismatch with germline at one junction end may stem from a read error. The chain employs TRBV30 and TRBJ2-7, with 7 bases that match TRBD1. The CDR3 is made up of 13 amino acids. Germline lookup yields CDR1 GTSNPN and CDR2 SVGIG (reference sequence). The CDR3 coding sequence is TGTGCCTGGAGTGCGGGACAGCCCTACGGGCAGTACTTC. This translates into CAWSAGQPYGQYF.

The gene calls are TRBV6-1 and TRBJ2-5; weak D call: TRBD1 (6 bases). CDR3 size: 13 residues. The germline gives CDR1 MNHNS, CDR2 SASEGT. Between the trimmed V and J ends, which lost 6 bases and 4 bases, there was a span of 12 bases. DNA for the CDR3: TGTGCCAGCAGGAAACAGGGTTCAGAGACCCAGTACTTC. Amino acid sequence: CASRKQGSETQYF.

This clonotype came up a few times. The rearrangement joins TRBV5-1 to TRBJ2-7; D gene unclear. The CDR3 is 13 amino acids. The V end lost 1 base, the J end lost 4 bases, and 9 bases lay between the germline ends. The germline V gene has CDR1 SGHRS and CDR2 YFSETQ. The CDR3 DNA is TGCGCCAGCAGCTTGAACTACCAGTACGAGCAGTACTTC. This encodes CASSLNYQYEQYF.

V and J are TRBV10-3 and TRBJ2-1; possibly TRBD1 for D (6 bases). Germline CDR1 is ENHRY and CDR2 is SYGVKD. V lost 9 bases and J 5 bases, leaving 11 bases between the germline ends. The CDR3 has 12 amino acids. The CDR3 sequence: CAIQGRNNEQFF. The CDR3 nucleotides are TGTGCCATACAGGGTCGCAACAATGAGCAGTTCTTC.

The rearrangement uses TRBV3-1 and TRBJ1-3; 9 bases fit TRBD1. The V segment lost 6 bases and the J segment 3 bases; nucleotides outside the gene matches: 6. The CDR3 spans 15 residues. Per germline, CDR1 LGHDT and CDR2 YNNKEL (reference sequence). Here the CDR3 DNA reads TGTGCCAGCAGGAAACAGGGGGCGAATGGAAACACCATATATTTT. Protein product: CASRKQGANGNTIYF.